This TCR beta chain is drawn from a study of cytomegalovirus exposure and HLA in healthy donors. The germline V gene has CDR1 SGHTA and CDR2 FQGNSA. Trimming took off 2 bases at V and 5 bases at J, with 6 bases between the two ends. This CDR3 region has 13 residues. Primers for the PCR totalled 60 Vbeta and 13 Jbeta. The repertoire was sequenced with immunoSEQ multiplex PCR; TCRdb's copy has only in-frame clones and lacks some. The sample lists about 300,000 clones; 80% to 90% were seen once. Sequencing was done on a sample of PBMCs. This receptor was taken from a man aged 35-49 years in good health and CMV-seropositive. This sequence joins TRBV7-2 and TRBJ2-2; D is unclear. CDR3 nucleotide sequence: TGTGCCAGCAGCTTACGACTGACCGGGGAGCTGTTTTTT. Translating gives CASSLRLTGELFF.